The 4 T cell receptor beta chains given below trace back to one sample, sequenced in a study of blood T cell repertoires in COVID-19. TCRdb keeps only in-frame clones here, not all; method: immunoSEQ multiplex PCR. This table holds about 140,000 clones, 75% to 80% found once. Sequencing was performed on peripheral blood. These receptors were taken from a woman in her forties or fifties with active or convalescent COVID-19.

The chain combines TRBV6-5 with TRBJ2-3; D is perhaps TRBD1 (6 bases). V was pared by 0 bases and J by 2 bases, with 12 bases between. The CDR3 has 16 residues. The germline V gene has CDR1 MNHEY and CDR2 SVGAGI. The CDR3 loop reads CASSYSDRTATDTQYF. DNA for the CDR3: TGTGCCAGCAGTTACTCCGACCGGACAGCCACAGATACGCAGTATTTT.

The CDR3 DNA sequence: TGTGCCAGCAGTCCCCGGGGGGAGGGGTATAATTCACCCCTCCACTTT. Its translation: CASSPRGEGYNSPLHF. The chain has TRBV28 and TRBJ1-6; D perhaps matches TRBD1 (5 bases). This CDR3 has 16 amino acids. Germline assignment: CDR1 MDHEN and CDR2 SYDVKM. The V end lost 5 bases, the J end lost 4 bases, and 15 bases lay between the germline ends.

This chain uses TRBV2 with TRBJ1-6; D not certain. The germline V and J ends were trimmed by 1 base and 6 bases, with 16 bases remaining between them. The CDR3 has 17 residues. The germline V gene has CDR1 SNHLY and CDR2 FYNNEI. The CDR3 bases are TGTGCCAGCAGTGAAGATCCCCCCGGGTCGAGTAATTCACCCCTCCACTTT. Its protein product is CASSEDPPGSSNSPLHF.

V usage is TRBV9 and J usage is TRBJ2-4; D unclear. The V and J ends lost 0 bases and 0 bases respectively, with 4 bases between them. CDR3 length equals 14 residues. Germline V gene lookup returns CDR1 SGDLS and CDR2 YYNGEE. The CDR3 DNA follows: TGTGCCAGCAGCGTAGCGGGAGCCAAAAACATTCAGTACTTC. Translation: CASSVAGAKNIQYF.